The 3 T cell receptor beta chains reported below all come from one sample, sequenced in a study of shared clonotypes between healthy human individuals. The method was immunoSEQ multiplex PCR; TCRdb's version includes in-frame clones alone and lacks a portion of them. The table records about 1.1 million clones, 70% to 80% of them present only once. Sequenced sample: memory CD4+ T cells from PBMCs. Subset meaning: CD45RA-negative fraction. Every receptor here comes from a man between 18 and 35 years old in good health. Some clones in this sample may be carry-over from other donors' samples.

V and J are TRBV29-1 and TRBJ2-7; D possibly uses TRBD1 or TRBD2 (5 bases each). Trimming removed 4 bases at V and 2 bases at J, with 9 bases between. CDR1 and CDR2 (germline): SQVTM, ANQGSEA. The CDR3 length is 12 residues. The CDR3 coding sequence is TGCAGCGTTGGTTGGGGGACCTACGAGCAGTACTTC. This sequence encodes CSVGWGTYEQYF.

This CDR3 reads CASSTQGGGQPQHF. The CDR3 DNA reads as TGTGCCAGCAGCACACAGGGAGGCGGTCAGCCCCAGCATTTT. The chain links TRBV7-2 to TRBJ1-5; D may be TRBD1 (6 bases). Germline lookup yields CDR1 SGHTA and CDR2 FQGNSA. The V and J ends lost 5 bases and 6 bases respectively, with 14 bases between them. The CDR3 sequence is 14 residues long.

The chain is built from TRBV7-8 and TRBJ2-5; D gene uncertain. The V and J ends lost 8 bases and 1 base respectively, with 11 bases between them. Germline lookup yields CDR1 SGHVS and CDR2 FQNEAQ. This CDR3 region has 13 residues. In DNA, the CDR3 is TGTGCCAGCTCGAGAGATCCCCAAGAGACCCAGTACTTC. This translates into CASSRDPQETQYF.